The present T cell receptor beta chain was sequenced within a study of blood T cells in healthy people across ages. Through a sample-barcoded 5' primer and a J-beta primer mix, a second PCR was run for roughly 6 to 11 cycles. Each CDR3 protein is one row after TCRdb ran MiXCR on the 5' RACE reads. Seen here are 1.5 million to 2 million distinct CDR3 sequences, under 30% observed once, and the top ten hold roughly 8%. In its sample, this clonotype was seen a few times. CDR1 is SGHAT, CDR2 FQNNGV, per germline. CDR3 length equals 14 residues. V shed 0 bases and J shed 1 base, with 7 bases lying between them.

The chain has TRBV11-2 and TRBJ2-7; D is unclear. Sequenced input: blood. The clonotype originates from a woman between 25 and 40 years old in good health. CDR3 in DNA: TGTGCCAGCAGCTTAGATTGGCAGTCCTACGAGCAGTACTTC. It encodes CASSLDWQSYEQYF.